A single sample is the source of the 10 T cell receptor beta chains below, sequenced in a study of blood T cell repertoires in COVID-19. Some clones are missing from TCRdb's copy, which holds only in-frame ones; the method was immunoSEQ multiplex PCR. This repertoire shows 45,000 to 65,000 clones, roughly 90% found once; its top ten account for roughly 20%. The sequenced sample was peripheral blood. These receptors were collected from a human donor in a cohort sampled during active COVID-19.

The rearrangement joins TRBV4-3 to TRBJ1-3; D is unresolved. The CDR3 loop spans 13 amino acids. Germline lookup yields CDR1 LGHNA and CDR2 YSLEER. The V and J ends lost 2 bases and 2 bases respectively, with 4 bases between them. The DNA for the CDR3 is TGCGCCAGCAGCCAACAGACTGGAAACACCATATATTTT. Translated, it gives CASSQQTGNTIYF.

The genes are TRBV19 and TRBJ2-2; TRBD1 aligns across 10 bases. Trimming removed 3 bases from V and 6 bases from J; junction bases left unmatched: 4. The CDR3 contains 15 residues. CDR1 and CDR2 from the germline V gene are LNHDA and SQIVND (reference sequence). CDR3 protein: CASSIVGQGAGELFF. The CDR3 DNA reads TGTGCCAGTAGTATCGTTGGACAGGGGGCCGGGGAGCTGTTTTTT.

The chain combines TRBV18 with TRBJ2-1; 12 bases align to TRBD1. The V segment lost 0 bases and the J segment 10 bases; nucleotides outside the gene matches: 4. This CDR3 contains 15 residues. Per germline, CDR1 KGHSH and CDR2 LQKENI. The CDR3 DNA follows: TGTGCCAGCTCACCACCGGGACAGGGGGCAGGGGAGCAGTTCTTC. This codes for CASSPPGQGAGEQFF.

V and J are TRBV18 and TRBJ1-3, with D unclear. Germline V gene sequence: CDR1 KGHSH, CDR2 LQKENI. V was trimmed by 3 bases and J by 1 base, leaving 10 bases between them. The CDR3 sequence is 15 residues long. CDR3 DNA: TGTGCCAGCTCACCGGAGCGAGATTCTGGAAACACCATATATTTT. Translating it yields CASSPERDSGNTIYF.

This chain links TRBV12-2 with TRBJ2-3; no DNA check was done on the table's D call, TRBD2. TRBV12-2 has pseudogene status. The length of the CDR3 is 16 residues. The CDR3: CASRLALAGAADTQYF. CDR3 nucleotide sequence: TGTGCAAGTCGCTTAGCACTAGCGGGGGCCGCGGATACGCAGTATTTT.

The chain employs TRBV29-1 and TRBJ1-5, with D uncertain. CDR3 length: 12 amino acids. The V gene lost 4 bases and the J gene lost 2 bases, with 6 bases spanning the gap. Per the germline V gene, CDR1 is SQVTM and CDR2 is ANQGSEA. The CDR3 DNA is TGCAGCGTTGGTGCAGGCAATCAGCCCCAGCATTTT. This sequence encodes CSVGAGNQPQHF. Full variable domain (remainder filled in from reference TRBV29-1 and TRBJ1-5): SAVISQKPSRDICQRGTSLTIQCQVDSQVTMMFWYRQQPGQSLTLIATANQGSEATYESGFVIDKFPISRPNLTFSTLTVSNMSPEDSSIYLCSVGAGNQPQHFGDGTRLSIL.

This clone appeared once. The gene calls are TRBV2 and TRBJ1-1; D unresolved. V was pared by 6 bases and J by 3 bases, with 14 bases between. Looked up from germline, CDR1 is SNHLY and CDR2 is FYNNEI. The CDR3 is 14 amino acids. CDR3 nucleotide sequence: TGTGCCAGCAGCGCCCGGGTGCTGGACACTGAAGCTTTCTTT. Translated, it gives CASSARVLDTEAFF.

This clone was recorded only once. This chain connects TRBV18 to TRBJ2-3, with a tentative D call TRBD1 (6 bases). From germline, CDR1 is KGHSH and CDR2 LQKENI. The V end lost 2 bases, the J end lost 2 bases, and 8 bases lay between the germline ends. CDR3 size: 14 residues. For the CDR3, the DNA is TGTGCCAGCTCACCAACAGGGATCACAGATACGCAGTATTTT. Amino acid sequence: CASSPTGITDTQYF.

The genes are TRBV10-2 and TRBJ2-7; the D is unclear. V lost 5 bases and J 6 bases, leaving 8 bases between the germline ends. Looked up from germline, CDR1 is WSHSY and CDR2 is SAAADI. The length of the CDR3 is 11 residues. The CDR3 DNA follows: TGCGCCAGCAGTACGAGATCCGAGCAGTACTTC. Translation: CASSTRSEQYF.

The gene calls are TRBV5-1 and TRBJ2-2; a weak D match, TRBD2 (5 bases). This CDR3 region has 17 residues. Germline CDR1 and CDR2: SGHRS and YFSETQ. Trimming removed 4 bases from V and 0 bases from J, with 16 bases in between. In nucleotides, the CDR3 is TGCGCCAGCAGCACTCGGACTTCACCATCGAACACCGGGGAGCTGTTTTTT. Translated, it gives CASSTRTSPSNTGELFF.